Given below is one TCR beta chain in context. These data are taken from a study of blood T cell repertoires in COVID-19. Per the original methods: Nucleated cell number was recorded as an estimate derived from reference gene primer amplification. TCRdb keeps only in-frame clones here, not all; method: immunoSEQ multiplex PCR. The DNA was the basis for D and trimming; V, J and clone size are from that table. The profile covers 130,000 or so clones, with roughly 75% appearing a single time and 16% taken by the ten largest. V gave up 6 bases and J gave up 0 bases, with 11 bases separating them. Germline V gene sequence: CDR1 DFQATT, CDR2 SNEGSKA (reference sequence). This CDR3 contains 13 residues.

Material for sequencing was peripheral blood. This receptor was obtained from a man between 60 and 75 years old with active or convalescent COVID-19. This chain uses TRBV20-1 with TRBJ1-1, with a tentative D call TRBD1 (6 bases). This chain's CDR3 is CSASDRLNTEAFF. CDR3 nucleotide sequence: TGCAGTGCCAGTGACAGGCTGAACACTGAAGCTTTCTTT.